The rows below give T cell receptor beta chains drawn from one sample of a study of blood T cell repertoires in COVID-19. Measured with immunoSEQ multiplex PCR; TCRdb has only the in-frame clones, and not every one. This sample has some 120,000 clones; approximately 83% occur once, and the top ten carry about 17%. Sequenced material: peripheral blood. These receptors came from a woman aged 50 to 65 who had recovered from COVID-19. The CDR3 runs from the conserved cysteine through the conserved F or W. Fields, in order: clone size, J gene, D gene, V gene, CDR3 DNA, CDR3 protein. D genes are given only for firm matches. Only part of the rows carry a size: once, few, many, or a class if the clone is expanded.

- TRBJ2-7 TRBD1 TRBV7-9 TGTGCCAGCAGCTTCCCGGGACAGGGTCCCTACGAGCAGTACTTC CASSFPGQGPYEQYF
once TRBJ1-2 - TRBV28 TGTGCCAGCAGTTTATTATTCAGGACGGGAAATAACTATGGCTACACCTTC CASSLLFRTGNNYGYTF
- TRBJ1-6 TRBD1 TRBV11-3 TGTGCCAGCAGCCTTGGACAGGGGGCGGTTAATTCACCCCTCCACTTT CASSLGQGAVNSPLHF
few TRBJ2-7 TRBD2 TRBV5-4 TGTGCCAGCAGCTATGGGACTAGCGCCTACGAGCAGTACTTC CASSYGTSAYEQYF
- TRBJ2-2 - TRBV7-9 TGTGCCAGCAGCTTAGAAGGCAGGGGAGCCGGGGAGCTGTTTTTT CASSLEGRGAGELFF
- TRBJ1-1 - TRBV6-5 TGTGCCAGCAGTTATTCCAGGGTGGGAAACACTGAAGCTTTCTTT CASSYSRVGNTEAFF
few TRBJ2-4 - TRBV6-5 TGTGCCAGCAGGACTAACAGGGGGGGAAACATTCAGTACTTC CASRTNRGGNIQYF
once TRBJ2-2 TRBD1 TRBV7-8 TGTGCCAGCAGCTTAGCCCAGACAGGGGAAGGGTACACCGGGGAGCTGTTTTTT CASSLAQTGEGYTGELFF
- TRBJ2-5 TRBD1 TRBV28 TGTGCCAGCAGTTACGGGACAGGAGCGCTAGAGACCCAGTACTTC CASSYGTGALETQYF
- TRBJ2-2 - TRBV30 TGTGCCTGGTTACTAGTCGGCACCGGGGAGCTGTTTTTT CAWLLVGTGELFF
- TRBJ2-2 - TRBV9 TGTGCCAGCAGCCCCCCGCCGAGCACCGGGGAGCTGTTTTTT CASSPPPSTGELFF
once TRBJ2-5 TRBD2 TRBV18 TGTGCCAGCTCACCTGGATCGGGGGGTCTAGAGACCCAGTACTTC CASSPGSGGLETQYF
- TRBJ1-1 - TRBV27 TGTGCCAGCATCGGGTGGGGGGTAAACTATGAAGCTTTCTTT CASIGWGVNYEAFF
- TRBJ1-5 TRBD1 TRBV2 TGTGCCAGCAGTGGACAGGGTCAAGATCAGCCCCAGCATTTT CASSGQGQDQPQHF
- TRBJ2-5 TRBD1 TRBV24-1 TGTGCCACCAGTGATCCGGGACAGGGGGGAGAGACCCAGTACTTC CATSDPGQGGETQYF
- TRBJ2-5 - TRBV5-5 TGTGCCAGCACATGGAGAGGGTCGTCGCAGACCCAGTACTTC CASTWRGSSQTQYF
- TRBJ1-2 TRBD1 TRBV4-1 TGCGCCAGCAGCCAAGCAACCTCGACAGGGAGAGCGGGGGATGGCTACACCTTC CASSQATSTGRAGDGYTF
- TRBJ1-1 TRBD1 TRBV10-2 TGCGCCAGCAGTCCGACAGGGGACACTGAAGCTTTCTTT CASSPTGDTEAFF
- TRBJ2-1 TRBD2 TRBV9 TGTGCCAGCAGCGTAGACGGGAGGAGGAACAATGAGCAGTTCTTC CASSVDGRRNNEQFF
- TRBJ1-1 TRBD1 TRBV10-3 TGTGCCGCGGCGGGAGGGGGCCTCACTGAAGCTTTCTTT CAAAGGGLTEAFF
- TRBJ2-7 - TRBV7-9 TGTGCCAGCAGCCCACTAGCACCTGCCTACGAGCAGTACTTC CASSPLAPAYEQYF
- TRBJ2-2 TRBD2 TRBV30 TGTGCCTGGAAAGGGACTAAGAACACCGGGGAGCTGTTTTTT CAWKGTKNTGELFF
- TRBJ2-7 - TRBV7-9 TGTGCCACCGATCGCGGCGTGGCCTACGAGCAGTACTTC CATDRGVAYEQYF
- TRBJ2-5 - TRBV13 TGTGCCAGCAGCTTAGGCAGGAGGTGGGAGACCCAGTACTTC CASSLGRRWETQYF
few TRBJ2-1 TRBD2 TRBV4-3 TGCGCCAGCAGCCAAGGAGGTAGCGGGTATTACAATGAGCAGTTCTTC CASSQGGSGYYNEQFF
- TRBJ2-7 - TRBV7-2 TGTGCCAGCAGCCCCCAAGGTGCGGGTCTGTCTTGGGAGCAGTACTTC CASSPQGAGLSWEQYF
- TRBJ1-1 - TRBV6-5 TGTGCCAGCAGTTACTCGCAGGGGACCACTGAAGCTTTCTTT CASSYSQGTTEAFF
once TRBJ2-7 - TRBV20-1 TGCAGTACTGGACAGTACTACGAGCAGTACTTC CSTGQYYEQYF
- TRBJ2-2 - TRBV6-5 TGTGCCAGCAGAAAAGGGGGGGCCGGGGAGCTGTTTTTT CASRKGGAGELFF
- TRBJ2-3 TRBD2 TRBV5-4 TGTGCCAGCAGCACGGGACTAGCGGGTGGAGATACGCAGTATTTT CASSTGLAGGDTQYF